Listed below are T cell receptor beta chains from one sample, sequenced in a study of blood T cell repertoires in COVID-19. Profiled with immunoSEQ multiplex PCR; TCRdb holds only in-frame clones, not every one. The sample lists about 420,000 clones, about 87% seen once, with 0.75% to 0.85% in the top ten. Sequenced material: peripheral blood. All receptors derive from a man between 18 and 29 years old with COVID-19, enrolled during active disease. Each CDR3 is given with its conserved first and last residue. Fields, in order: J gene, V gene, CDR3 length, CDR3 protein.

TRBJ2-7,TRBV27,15,CASSPISSASYEQYF
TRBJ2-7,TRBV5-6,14,CASSWGQGSYEQYF
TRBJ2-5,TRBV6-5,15,CASNRGAGGQETQYF
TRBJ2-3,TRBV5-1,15,CASSLSGRSTDTQYF
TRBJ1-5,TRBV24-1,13,CATSGTGSQPQHF
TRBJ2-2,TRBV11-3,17,CASSLRRNSGSTGELFF
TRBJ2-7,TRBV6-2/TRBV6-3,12,CASSYSTYEQYF
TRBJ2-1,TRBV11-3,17,CASSPPMGTSDWNEQFF
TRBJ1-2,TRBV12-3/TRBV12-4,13,CASTGQGNYGYTF
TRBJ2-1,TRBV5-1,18,CASSLRYGTSGGYNEQFF
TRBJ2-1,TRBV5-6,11,CASSSSGEQFF
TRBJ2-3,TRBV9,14,CASSVTQYTDTQYF
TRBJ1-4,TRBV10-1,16,CASSESGRATNEKLFF
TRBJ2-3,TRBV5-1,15,CASSLWGSSTDTQYF
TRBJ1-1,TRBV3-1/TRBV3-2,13,CASSQGRWAEAFF
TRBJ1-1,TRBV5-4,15,CASSLIDRVNTEAFF
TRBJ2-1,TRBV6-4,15,CASSKLAGGYNEQFF
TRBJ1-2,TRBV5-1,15,CASSPMPRVDYGYTF
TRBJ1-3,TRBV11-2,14,CASSEQGGGNTIYF
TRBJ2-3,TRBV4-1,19,CASSLRSGRAPPSTDTQYF
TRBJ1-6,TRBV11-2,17,CASSLDYGAGGYSPLHF
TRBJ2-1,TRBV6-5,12,CASSHSYNEQFF
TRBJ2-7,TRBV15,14,CATSRDLAGSEQYF
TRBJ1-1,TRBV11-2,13,CASSPPYYTEAFF
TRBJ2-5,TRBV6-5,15,CASSSDRGHGETQYF
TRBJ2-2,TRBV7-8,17,CASSPGPIGGYTGELFF
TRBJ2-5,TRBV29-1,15,CSVYPGTGGQETQYF
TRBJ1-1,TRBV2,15,CASRPGTGKSTEAFF
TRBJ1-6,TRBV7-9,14,CASSPSVRNSPLHF
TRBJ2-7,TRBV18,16,CASSPPTAGESYEQYF
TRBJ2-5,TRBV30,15,CAWSVPQEVSETQYF
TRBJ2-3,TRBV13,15,CASSSEGASSDTQYF
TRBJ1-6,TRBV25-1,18,CASSDRGAGPTYNSPLHF
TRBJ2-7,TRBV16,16,CASSQISQWQGHEQYF
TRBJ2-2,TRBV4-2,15,CASSQVAGNTGELFF
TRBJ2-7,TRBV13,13,CASSFQGAGEQYF
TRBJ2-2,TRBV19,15,CASSPQLRTGGELFF
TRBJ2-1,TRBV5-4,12,CASSITYNEQFF
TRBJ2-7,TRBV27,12,CASRGLAVEQYF
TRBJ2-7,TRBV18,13,CASSPNSGGWQYF
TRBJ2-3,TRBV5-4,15,CASSSATTGTDTQYF
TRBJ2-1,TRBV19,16,CASSARLAGTYNEQFF
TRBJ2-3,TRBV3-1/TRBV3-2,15,CASSHSGTRVFTQYF
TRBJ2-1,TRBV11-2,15,CASSLGLAPGSEQFF
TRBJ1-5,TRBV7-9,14,CASSLGQGNQPQHF
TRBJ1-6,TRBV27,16,CASSLIRPGRESPLHF
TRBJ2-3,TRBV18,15,CASSRGLAGPDTQYF
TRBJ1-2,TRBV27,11,CATLFLGGYTF
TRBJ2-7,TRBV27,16,CASSFTPGVSSNEQYF
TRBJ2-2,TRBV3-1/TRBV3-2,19,CASSPVFDRVIWNTGELFF
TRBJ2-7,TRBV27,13,CASSGTRGFEQYF
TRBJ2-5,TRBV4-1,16,CASSQGIAGEFETQYF
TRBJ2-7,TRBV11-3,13,CASSTGTRGKQYF
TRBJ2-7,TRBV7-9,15,CASSFGLAPSYEQYF
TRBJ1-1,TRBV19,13,CASSMQGNTEAFF
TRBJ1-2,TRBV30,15,CAWSQGTAAGYGYTF
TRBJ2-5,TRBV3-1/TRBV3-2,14,CASSPVTGSGTQYF
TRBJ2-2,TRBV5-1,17,CASSLYPSGDPSGELFF